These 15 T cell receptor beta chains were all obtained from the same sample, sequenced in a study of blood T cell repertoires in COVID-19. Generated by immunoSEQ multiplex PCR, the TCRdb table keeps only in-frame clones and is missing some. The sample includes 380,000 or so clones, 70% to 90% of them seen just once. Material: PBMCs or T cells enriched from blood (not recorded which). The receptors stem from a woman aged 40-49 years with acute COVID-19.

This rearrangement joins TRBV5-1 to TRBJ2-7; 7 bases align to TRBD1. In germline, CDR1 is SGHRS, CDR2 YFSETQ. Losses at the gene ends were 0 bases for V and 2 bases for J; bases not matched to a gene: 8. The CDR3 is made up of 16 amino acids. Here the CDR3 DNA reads TGCGCCAGCAGCTTGGCCGTCGACAGGGCAACCTACGAGCAGTACTTC. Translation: CASSLAVDRATYEQYF.

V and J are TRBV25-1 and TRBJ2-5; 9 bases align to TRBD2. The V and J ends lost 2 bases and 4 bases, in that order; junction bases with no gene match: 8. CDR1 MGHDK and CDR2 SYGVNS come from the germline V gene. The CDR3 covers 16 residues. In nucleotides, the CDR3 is TGTGCCAGCAGTGAACTGGCGGGGGGGCCCCGAGAGACCCAGTACTTC. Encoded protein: CASSELAGGPRETQYF.

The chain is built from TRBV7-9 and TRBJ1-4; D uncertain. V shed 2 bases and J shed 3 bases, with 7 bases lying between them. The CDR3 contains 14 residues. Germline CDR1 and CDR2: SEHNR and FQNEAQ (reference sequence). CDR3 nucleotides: TGTGCCAGCAGCTTATTGGCAGCTAATGAAAAACTGTTTTTT. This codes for CASSLLAANEKLFF.

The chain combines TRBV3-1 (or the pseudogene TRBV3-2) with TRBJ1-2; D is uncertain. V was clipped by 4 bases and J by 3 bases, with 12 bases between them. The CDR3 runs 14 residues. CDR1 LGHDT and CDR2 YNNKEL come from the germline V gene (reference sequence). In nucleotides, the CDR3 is TGTGCCAGCAGCCCTAATAGGGAGGACTATGGCTACACCTTC. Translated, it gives CASSPNREDYGYTF.

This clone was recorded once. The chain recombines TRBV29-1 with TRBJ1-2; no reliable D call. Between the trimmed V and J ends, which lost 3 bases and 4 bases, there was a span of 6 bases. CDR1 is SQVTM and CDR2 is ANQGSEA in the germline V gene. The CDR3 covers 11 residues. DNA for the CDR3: TGCAGCGTTGATAGGAGCTATGGCTACACCTTC. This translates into CSVDRSYGYTF.

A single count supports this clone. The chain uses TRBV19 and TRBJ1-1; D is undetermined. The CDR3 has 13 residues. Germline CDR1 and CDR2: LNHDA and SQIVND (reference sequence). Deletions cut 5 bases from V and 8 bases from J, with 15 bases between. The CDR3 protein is CASSDTSDEEAFF. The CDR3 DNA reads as TGTGCCAGTAGTGATACCTCCGATGAGGAAGCTTTCTTT. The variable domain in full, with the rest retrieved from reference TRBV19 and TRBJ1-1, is DGGITQSPKYLFRKEGQNVTLSCEQNLNHDAMYWYRQDPGQGLRLIYYSQIVNDFQKGDIAEGYSVSREKKESFPLTVTSAQKNPTAFYLCASSDTSDEEAFFGQGTRLTVV.

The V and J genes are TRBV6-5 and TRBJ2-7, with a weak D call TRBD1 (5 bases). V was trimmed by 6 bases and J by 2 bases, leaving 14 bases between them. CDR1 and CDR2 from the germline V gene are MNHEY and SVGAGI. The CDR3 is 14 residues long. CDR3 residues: CASSTGYDTYEQYF. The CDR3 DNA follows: TGTGCCAGCAGCACAGGTTACGACACCTACGAGCAGTACTTC.

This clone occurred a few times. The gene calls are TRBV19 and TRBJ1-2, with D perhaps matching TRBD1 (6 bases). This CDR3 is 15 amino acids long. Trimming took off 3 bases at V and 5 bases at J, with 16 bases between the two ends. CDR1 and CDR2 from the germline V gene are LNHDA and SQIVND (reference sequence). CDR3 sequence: CASSIRGAFAYGYTF. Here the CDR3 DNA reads TGTGCCAGTAGTATTCGGGGGGCGTTTGCGTATGGCTACACCTTC.

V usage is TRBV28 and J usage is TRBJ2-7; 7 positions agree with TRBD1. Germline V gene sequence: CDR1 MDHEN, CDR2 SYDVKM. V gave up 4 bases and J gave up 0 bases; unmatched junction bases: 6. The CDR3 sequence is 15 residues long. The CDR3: CASSYDRALSYEQYF. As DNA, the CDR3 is TGTGCCAGCAGTTACGACAGGGCCCTCTCCTACGAGCAGTACTTC.

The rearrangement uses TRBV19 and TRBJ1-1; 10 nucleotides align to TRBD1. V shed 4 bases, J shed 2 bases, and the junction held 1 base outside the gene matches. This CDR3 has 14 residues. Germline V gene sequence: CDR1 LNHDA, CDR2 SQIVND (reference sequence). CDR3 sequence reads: CASSTTGGNTEAFF. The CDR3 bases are TGTGCCAGTAGTACGACAGGGGGCAACACTGAAGCTTTCTTT.

CDR3 DNA sequence: TGCGCCACCAAGACATCCTCCTACGAGCAGTACTTC. Protein: CATKTSSYEQYF. The rearrangement links TRBV10-2 to TRBJ2-7; no definite D call. Germline V gene data show CDR1 as WSHSY and CDR2 as SAAADI. The V gene lost 10 bases and the J gene lost 0 bases, with 10 bases spanning the gap. This CDR3 has 12 residues.

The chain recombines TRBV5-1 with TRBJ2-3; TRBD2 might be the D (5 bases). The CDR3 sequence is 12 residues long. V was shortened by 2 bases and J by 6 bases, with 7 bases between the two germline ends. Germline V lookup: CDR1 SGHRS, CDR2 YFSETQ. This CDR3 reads CASSFGVDTQYF. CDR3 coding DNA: TGCGCCAGCAGCTTCGGGGTCGATACGCAGTATTTT.

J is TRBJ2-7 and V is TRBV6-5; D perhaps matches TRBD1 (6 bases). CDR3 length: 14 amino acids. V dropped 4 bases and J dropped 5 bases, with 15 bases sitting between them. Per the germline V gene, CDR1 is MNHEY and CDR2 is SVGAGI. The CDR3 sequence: CASSSTAGVDEQYF. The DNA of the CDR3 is TGTGCCAGCAGTTCGACCGCAGGGGTGGACGAGCAGTACTTC.

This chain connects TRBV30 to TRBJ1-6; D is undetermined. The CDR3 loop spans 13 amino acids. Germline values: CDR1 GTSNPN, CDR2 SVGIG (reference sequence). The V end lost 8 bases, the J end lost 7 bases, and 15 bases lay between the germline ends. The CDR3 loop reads CAHTGGRNSPLHF. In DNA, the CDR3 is TGTGCCCACACGGGAGGGAGGAATTCACCCCTCCACTTT.

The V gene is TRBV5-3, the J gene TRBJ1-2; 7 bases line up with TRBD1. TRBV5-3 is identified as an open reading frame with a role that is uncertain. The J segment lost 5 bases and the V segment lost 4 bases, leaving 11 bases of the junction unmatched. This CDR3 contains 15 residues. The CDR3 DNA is TGTGCCAGAAGCCGAAAAAAGGACAGGAAGTATGGCTACACCTTC. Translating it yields CARSRKKDRKYGYTF.